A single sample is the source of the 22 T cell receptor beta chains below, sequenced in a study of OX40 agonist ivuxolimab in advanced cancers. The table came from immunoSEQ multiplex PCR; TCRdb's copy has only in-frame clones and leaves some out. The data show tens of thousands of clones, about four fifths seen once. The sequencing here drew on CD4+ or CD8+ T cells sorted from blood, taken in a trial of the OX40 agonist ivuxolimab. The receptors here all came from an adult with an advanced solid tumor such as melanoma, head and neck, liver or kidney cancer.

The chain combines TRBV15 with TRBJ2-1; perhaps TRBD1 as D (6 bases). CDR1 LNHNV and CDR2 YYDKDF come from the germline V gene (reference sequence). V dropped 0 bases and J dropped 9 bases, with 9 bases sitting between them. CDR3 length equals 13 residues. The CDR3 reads CATSRDLQGEQFF. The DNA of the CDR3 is TGTGCCACCAGCAGAGATCTACAGGGTGAGCAGTTCTTC.

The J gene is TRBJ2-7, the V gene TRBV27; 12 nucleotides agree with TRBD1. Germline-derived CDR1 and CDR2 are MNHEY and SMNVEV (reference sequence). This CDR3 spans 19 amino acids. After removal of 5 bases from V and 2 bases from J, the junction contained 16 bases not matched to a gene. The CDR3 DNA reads TGTGCCAGCAGTCCCCTCGGGACAGGGGGCCCACAAGACCCCTACGAGCAGTACTTC. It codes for CASSPLGTGGPQDPYEQYF.

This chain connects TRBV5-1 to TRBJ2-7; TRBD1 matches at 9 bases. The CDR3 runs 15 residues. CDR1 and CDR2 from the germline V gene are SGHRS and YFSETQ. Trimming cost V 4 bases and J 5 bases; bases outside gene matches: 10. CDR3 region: CASSKGQGGIDEQYF. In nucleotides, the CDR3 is TGCGCCAGCAGCAAGGGACAGGGAGGGATCGACGAGCAGTACTTC.

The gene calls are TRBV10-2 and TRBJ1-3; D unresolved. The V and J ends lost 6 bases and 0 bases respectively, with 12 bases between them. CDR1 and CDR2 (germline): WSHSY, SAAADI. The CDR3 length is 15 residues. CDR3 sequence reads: CASRGGPNSGNTIYF. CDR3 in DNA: TGCGCCAGCAGGGGAGGCCCAAACTCTGGAAACACCATATATTTT.

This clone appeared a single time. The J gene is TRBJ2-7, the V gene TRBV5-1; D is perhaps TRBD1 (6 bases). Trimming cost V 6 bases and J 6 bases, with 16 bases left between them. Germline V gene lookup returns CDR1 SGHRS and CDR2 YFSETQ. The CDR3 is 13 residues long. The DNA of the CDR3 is TGCGCCAGCACTCCCGGGACACGCCGCGAGCAGTACTTC. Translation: CASTPGTRREQYF.

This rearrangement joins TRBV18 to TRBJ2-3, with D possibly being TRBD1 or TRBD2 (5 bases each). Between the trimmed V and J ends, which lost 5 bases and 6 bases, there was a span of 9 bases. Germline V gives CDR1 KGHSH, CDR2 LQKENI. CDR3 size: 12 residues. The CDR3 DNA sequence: TGTGCCAGCTCATCGTGGGGGGATACGCAGTATTTT. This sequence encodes CASSSWGDTQYF.

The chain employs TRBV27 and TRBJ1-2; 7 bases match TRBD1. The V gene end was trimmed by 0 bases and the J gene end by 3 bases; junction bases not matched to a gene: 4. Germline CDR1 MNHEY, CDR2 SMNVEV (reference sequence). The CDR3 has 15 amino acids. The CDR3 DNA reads TGTGCCAGCAGTTTATCGGGACAGCAATACTATGGCTACACCTTC. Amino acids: CASSLSGQQYYGYTF.

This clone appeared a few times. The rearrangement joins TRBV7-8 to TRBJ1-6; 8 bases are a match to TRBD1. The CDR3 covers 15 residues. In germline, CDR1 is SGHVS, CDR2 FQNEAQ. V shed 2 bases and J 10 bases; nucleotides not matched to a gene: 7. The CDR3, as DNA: TGTGCCAGCAGCTTACCACGGACAGGGAGGTCACCCCTCCACTTT. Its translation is CASSLPRTGRSPLHF.

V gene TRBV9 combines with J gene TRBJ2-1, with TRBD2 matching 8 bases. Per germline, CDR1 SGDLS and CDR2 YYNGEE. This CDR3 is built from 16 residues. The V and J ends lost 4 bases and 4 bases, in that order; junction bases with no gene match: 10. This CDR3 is CASSFPGGELYNEQFF. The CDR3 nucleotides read TGTGCCAGCAGCTTCCCCGGGGGGGAACTGTACAATGAGCAGTTCTTC.

CDR3 in amino acids: CASSLGRASHIQYF. The CDR3 nucleotides read TGTGCCAGCAGTTTAGGGAGGGCTAGTCACATTCAGTACTTC. The chain combines TRBV27 with TRBJ2-4, with 7 bases aligning to TRBD2. Trimming cost V 2 bases and J 8 bases; bases outside gene matches: 6. CDR3 length: 14 residues. CDR1 and CDR2 from the germline V gene are MNHEY and SMNVEV (reference sequence).

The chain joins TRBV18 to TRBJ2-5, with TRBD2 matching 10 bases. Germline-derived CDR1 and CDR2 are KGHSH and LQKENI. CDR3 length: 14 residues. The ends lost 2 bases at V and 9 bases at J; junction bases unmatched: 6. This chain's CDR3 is CASSPITSGEAQYF. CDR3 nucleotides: TGTGCCAGCTCACCAATAACTAGCGGGGAGGCCCAGTACTTC.

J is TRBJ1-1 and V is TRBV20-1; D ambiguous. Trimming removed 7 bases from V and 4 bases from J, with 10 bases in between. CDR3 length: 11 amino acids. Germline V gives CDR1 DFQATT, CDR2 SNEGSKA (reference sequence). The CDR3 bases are TGCAGTGGCCCGGTGAGCACTGAAGCTTTCTTT. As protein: CSGPVSTEAFF.

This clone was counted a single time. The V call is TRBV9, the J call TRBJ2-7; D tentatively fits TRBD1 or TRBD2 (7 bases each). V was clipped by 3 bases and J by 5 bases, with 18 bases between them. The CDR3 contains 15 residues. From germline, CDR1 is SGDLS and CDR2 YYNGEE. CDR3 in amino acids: CASSAQGGVLHEQYF. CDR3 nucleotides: TGTGCCAGCAGCGCCCAGGGGGGGGTTCTTCACGAGCAGTACTTC.

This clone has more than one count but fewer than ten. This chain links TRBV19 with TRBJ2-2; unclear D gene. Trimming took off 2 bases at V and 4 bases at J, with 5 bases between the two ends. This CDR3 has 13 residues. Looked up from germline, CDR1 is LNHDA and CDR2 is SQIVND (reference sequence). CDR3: CASSIMATGELFF. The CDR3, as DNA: TGTGCCAGTAGTATAATGGCCACCGGGGAGCTGTTTTTT.

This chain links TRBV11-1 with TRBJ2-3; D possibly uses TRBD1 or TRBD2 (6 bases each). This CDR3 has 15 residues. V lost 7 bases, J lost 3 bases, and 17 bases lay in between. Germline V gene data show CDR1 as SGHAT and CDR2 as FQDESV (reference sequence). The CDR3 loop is CASTPGGPGTDTQYF. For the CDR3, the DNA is TGTGCCAGCACTCCCGGGGGCCCGGGGACAGATACGCAGTATTTT.

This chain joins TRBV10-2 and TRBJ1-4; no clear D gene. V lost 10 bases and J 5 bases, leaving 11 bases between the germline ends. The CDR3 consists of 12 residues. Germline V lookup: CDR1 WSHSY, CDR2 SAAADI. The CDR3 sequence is CATGRRNEKLFF. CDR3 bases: TGCGCCACCGGTCGACGAAATGAAAAACTGTTTTTT.

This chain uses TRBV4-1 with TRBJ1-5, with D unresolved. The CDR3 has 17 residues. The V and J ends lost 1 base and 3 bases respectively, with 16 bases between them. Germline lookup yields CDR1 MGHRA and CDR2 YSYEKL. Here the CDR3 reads CASSQANLGALNQPQHF. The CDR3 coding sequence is TGCGCCAGCAGCCAAGCAAATTTGGGAGCGCTCAATCAGCCCCAGCATTTT.

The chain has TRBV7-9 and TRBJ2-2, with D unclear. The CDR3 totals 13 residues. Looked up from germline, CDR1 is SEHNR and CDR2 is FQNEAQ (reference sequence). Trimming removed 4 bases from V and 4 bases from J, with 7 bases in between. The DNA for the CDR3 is TGTGCCAGCAGCTCCAGTGTCACCGGGGAGCTGTTTTTT. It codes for CASSSSVTGELFF.

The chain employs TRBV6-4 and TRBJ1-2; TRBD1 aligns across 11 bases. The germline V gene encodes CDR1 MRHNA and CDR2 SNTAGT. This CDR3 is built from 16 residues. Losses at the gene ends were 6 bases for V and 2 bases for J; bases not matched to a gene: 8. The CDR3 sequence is CASRPGTGGMNYGYTF. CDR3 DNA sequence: TGTGCCAGCAGACCCGGGACAGGGGGTATGAACTATGGCTACACCTTC.

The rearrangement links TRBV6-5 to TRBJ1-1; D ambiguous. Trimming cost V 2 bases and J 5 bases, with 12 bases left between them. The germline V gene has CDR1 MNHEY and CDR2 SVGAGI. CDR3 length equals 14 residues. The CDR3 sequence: CASSYRVGGTEAFF. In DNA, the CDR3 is TGTGCCAGCAGTTACAGGGTTGGAGGGACTGAAGCTTTCTTT.

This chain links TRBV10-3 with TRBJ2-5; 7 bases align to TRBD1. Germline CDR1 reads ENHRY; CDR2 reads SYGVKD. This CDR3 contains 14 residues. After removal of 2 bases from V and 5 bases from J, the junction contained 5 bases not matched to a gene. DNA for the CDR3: TGTGCCATCAGTGAGACAGGGGTAGCGGAGACCCAGTACTTC. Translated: CAISETGVAETQYF.

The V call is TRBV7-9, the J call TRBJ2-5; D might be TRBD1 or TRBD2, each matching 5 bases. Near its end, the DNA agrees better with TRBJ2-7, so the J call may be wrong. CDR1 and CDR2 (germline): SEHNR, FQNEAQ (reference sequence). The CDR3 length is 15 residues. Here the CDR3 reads CASSPTGQWVYEQYF. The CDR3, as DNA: TGTGCCAGCAGCCCTACGGGGCAGTGGGTCTACGAGCAGTACTTC.